Listed below are T cell receptor beta chains from one sample, sequenced in a study of T cells in Graves' hyperthyroidism and ophthalmopathy. TCRdb processed the multiplex PCR reads anew with MiXCR; each CDR3 protein has one entry. The sample includes 300,000 to 450,000 distinct CDR3 sequences, around 13% of them seen just once. Specimen: blood. All receptors derive from a woman under 30 with Graves' hyperthyroidism. Each CDR3 is given with its conserved first and last residue. Each record gives: clone size, D gene, V gene, J gene, CDR3 length, CDR3 DNA, CDR3 protein. A D gene is named only where the DNA matches it firmly. Where a row states a size, it is once, few, many or the class of an expanded clone; other rows omit it.

>-|TRBD2|TRBV20-1|TRBJ2-7|16
TGCAGTGCTAGAGATATAGCGGGAGTCTTCCCCTACGAGCAGTACTTC
CSARDIAGVFPYEQYF
>many|-|TRBV12-3/TRBV12-4|TRBJ2-2|14
TGTGCCAGCAGTCCCTTGATGGGGGGCGGGGAGCTGTTTTTT
CASSPLMGGGELFF
>many|-|TRBV3-1|TRBJ1-2|14
TGTGCCAGCAGCCTATCCAGGGTTACCTATGGCTACACCTTC
CASSLSRVTYGYTF
>many|TRBD1|TRBV6-1|TRBJ2-7|13
TGTGCCAGCAGGGGACAGGGATTACACGAGCAGTACTTC
CASRGQGLHEQYF
>many|TRBD2|TRBV7-2|TRBJ2-3|21
TGTGCCAGCAGCTTAGTGGGGGGGGGACTAGATCACAGAACGAGCACAGATACGCAGTATTTT
CASSLVGGGLDHRTSTDTQYF
>few|-|TRBV19|TRBJ2-1|18
TGTGCCAGTAGTTCTCCGTCCAACCCGTCACGATTAGGAGTTGAGCAGTTCTTC
CASSSPSNPSRLGVEQFF
>many|-|TRBV29-1|TRBJ2-1|15
TGCAGCGTTGAAGTTCAGGCAGGGGAGTCCCTTGAGCAGTTCTTC
CSVEVQAGESLEQFF
>-|TRBD2|TRBV19|TRBJ2-3|16
TGTGCCAGTAGTAAAAGACTAGCGGCTAGCACAGATACGCAGTATTTT
CASSKRLAASTDTQYF
>few|-|TRBV18|TRBJ2-1|13
TGTGCCAGCTCACCCTCTAGCGGGACAGGGCAGTTCTTC
CASSPSSGTGQFF
>many|TRBD1|TRBV5-1|TRBJ2-7|14
TGCGCCAGCAGCTCACAGGGGGCCTCCTACGAGCAGTACTTC
CASSSQGASYEQYF
>many|TRBD2|TRBV12-3/TRBV12-4|TRBJ2-3|16
TGTGCCAGCAGTACCCAACTAGCGGACTTCACAGATACGCAGTATTTT
CASSTQLADFTDTQYF
>many|-|TRBV29-1|TRBJ1-1|13
TGCAGCGTTGATAGGGGGGCGAAAACTGAAGCTTTCTTT
CSVDRGAKTEAFF
>many|TRBD1|TRBV28|TRBJ1-4|20
TGTGCCAGCAGTTTACAACCGGGACAGGGCGACGACACAACTAATGAAAAACTGTTTTTT
CASSLQPGQGDDTTNEKLFF
>many|TRBD1|TRBV2|TRBJ2-1|15
TGTGCCAGCAGTGAAGGACAGGGTCCAGGCAATGAGCAGTTCTTC
CASSEGQGPGNEQFF
>-|-|TRBV5-1|TRBJ2-5|14
TGCGCCAGCAGCACCGGGCAGGCCCAAGAGACCCAGTACTTC
CASSTGQAQETQYF
>many|TRBD2|TRBV30|TRBJ2-1|15
TGTGCCTGGAGCGCTCTTGGACTAGCCGAGGATGAGCAGTTCTTC
CAWSALGLAEDEQFF
>many|-|TRBV15|TRBJ2-1|14
TGTGCCACCAGCAGTGCTGGATCGAGAACTGAGCAGTTCTTC
CATSSAGSRTEQFF
>-|-|TRBV4-2|TRBJ1-2|17
TGTGCCAGCAGCCCTCGGCTTGCGACAGCTCCTAACTATGGCTACACCTTC
CASSPRLATAPNYGYTF
>-|-|TRBV7-2|TRBJ2-4|15
TGCGCCAGCAGCACCAGGGACTTACGCGAAAAGATTCAGTACTTC
CASSTRDLREKIQYF
>few|TRBD1|TRBV12-3/TRBV12-4|TRBJ1-2|13
TGTGCCAGCAGCCCTGGGACAGCCAATGGCTACACCTTC
CASSPGTANGYTF
>many|TRBD2|TRBV20-1|TRBJ2-5|13
TGCAGTGCTAGGGGGACTAGAGGAGAGACCCAATACTTC
CSARGTRGETQYF
>-|-|TRBV2|TRBJ1-1|13
TGTGCCAGCCTGGACATGAGGAACACTGAAGCTTTCTTT
CASLDMRNTEAFF
>many|TRBD1|TRBV18|TRBJ2-3|12
TGTGCCAGCTCACGCCCTACAGGGGGGCAGTATTTT
CASSRPTGGQYF
>many|-|TRBV28|TRBJ2-3|14
TGTGCCAGCAGTTTTTCTTGGGGCACAGATACGCAGTATTTT
CASSFSWGTDTQYF
>few|-|TRBV19|TRBJ1-1|15
TGTGCCAGTAGTAGGGACGGAATGATGAACACTGAAGCTTTCTTT
CASSRDGMMNTEAFF
>-|-|TRBV20-1|TRBJ1-2|17
TGCAGTGCTAGAGGACCCATAAGGGGGTCAGCTAACTATGGCTACACCTTC
CSARGPIRGSANYGYTF
>many|-|TRBV6-1|TRBJ2-5|16
TGTGCCAGCAGCGACGGCGGGACAGCGGTCCAAGAGACCCAGTACTTC
CASSDGGTAVQETQYF
>many|-|TRBV2|TRBJ2-2|15
TGTGCCAGCAGGGGCTGGGGCGGAAACCCCGGGGAGCTGTTTTTT
CASRGWGGNPGELFF
>many|-|TRBV27|TRBJ2-5|16
TGTGCCAGCAGTTCCTCCGGACAGAGTACCCCGATGGCCCAGTACTTC
CASSSSGQSTPMAQYF
>many|TRBD2|TRBV19|TRBJ2-5|15
TGTGCCAGTAGTATAGCCGGCGGGAGAATTGAGACCCAGTACTTC
CASSIAGGRIETQYF
>many|TRBD1|TRBV2|TRBJ2-2|15
TGTGCCAGCAGGGGGAAGACAGGGGTCACCGGGGAGCTGTTTTTT
CASRGKTGVTGELFF
>many|-|TRBV12-3/TRBV12-4|TRBJ2-1|15
TGTGCCAGCAGTTGGGGGTCGCCCTCCTACAATGAGCAGTTCTTC
CASSWGSPSYNEQFF
>-|TRBD2|TRBV4-2|TRBJ2-2|19
TGTGCCAGCAGCCCGAGAGCCGGGACTAGCGGAATTTTCACCGGGGAGCTGTTTTTT
CASSPRAGTSGIFTGELFF
>many|TRBD2|TRBV5-1|TRBJ2-2|14
TGCGCCAGTTTCCGGGACTACAACACCGGGGAGCTGTTTTTT
CASFRDYNTGELFF